The T cell receptor beta chain under discussion was sequenced for a study of identical twins. TCRdb ran MiXCR on the 5' RACE reads and lists one entry per CDR3 protein. The sample includes 400,000 to 650,000 distinct CDR3 sequences, 20% to 25% of them seen just once. The V and J ends lost 1 base and 8 bases respectively, with 18 bases between them. CDR3 length: 16 amino acids. Germline loops: CDR1 LGHDT, CDR2 YNNKEL (reference sequence). These records were also assigned to another study, of T cells expressing NK-cell markers. As reported in that work: The TCR beta repertoires were obtained from sorted CD3+CD56+NKG2C+, CD3+CD56+NKG2C- and CD3+CD56-NKG2C+ T cells.

The chain employs TRBV3-1 and TRBJ1-3; D not resolved. The sequenced material came from CD4+ T cells sorted from blood. The TCR originated in a young woman in good health. This CDR3 is CASSQVPAKRYHTIYF. The CDR3 nucleotides read TGTGCCAGCAGCCAAGTTCCGGCCAAGCGATACCACACCATATATTTT.